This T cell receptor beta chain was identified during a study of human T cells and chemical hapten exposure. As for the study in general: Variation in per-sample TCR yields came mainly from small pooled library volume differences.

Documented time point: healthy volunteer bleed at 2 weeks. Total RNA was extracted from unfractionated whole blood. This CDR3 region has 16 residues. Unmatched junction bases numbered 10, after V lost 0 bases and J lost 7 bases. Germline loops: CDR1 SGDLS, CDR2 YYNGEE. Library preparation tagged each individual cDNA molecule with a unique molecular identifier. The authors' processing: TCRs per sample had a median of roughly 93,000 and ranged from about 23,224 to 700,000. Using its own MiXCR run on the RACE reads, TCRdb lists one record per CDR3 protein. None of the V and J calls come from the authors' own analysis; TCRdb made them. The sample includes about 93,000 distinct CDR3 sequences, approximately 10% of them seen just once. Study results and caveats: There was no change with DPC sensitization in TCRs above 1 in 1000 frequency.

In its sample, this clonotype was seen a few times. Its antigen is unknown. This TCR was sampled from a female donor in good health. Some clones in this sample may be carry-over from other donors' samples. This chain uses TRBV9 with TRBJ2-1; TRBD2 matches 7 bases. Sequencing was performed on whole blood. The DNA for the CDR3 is TGTGCCAGCAGCGTAGGGGGCGCGGGAGCGCGGAATGAGCAGTTCTTC. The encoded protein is CASSVGGAGARNEQFF.